These 18 T cell receptor beta chains were sequenced from one sample in a study of T cell repertoires in cytomegalovirus infection. No antigen has been identified for these receptors. TCRdb passed the reads through MiXCR, listing each CDR3 protein once. The sample includes approximately 910,000 distinct CDR3 sequences, roughly 30% of them seen just once. The specimen comprised cultured CD8+ T cells from PBMCs, sampled from culture after CMV antigen stimulation. These receptors were collected from a human donor in good health (CMV status not recorded). Some clones in this sample may be carry-over from other donors' samples.

The chain joins TRBV19 to TRBJ1-1, with D uncertain. The V gene's germline CDR1 is LNHDA and CDR2 SQIVND (reference sequence). The CDR3 has 16 residues. Trimming shortened V by 1 base and J by 2 bases, and 14 bases separated the two germline ends. The DNA for the CDR3 is TGTGCCAGTAGTATAGCCAGGCGAGTACTCAACACTGAAGCTTTCTTT. Protein: CASSIARRVLNTEAFF. Full variable domain (rest looked up from reference TRBV19 and TRBJ1-1): DGGITQSPKYLFRKEGQNVTLSCEQNLNHDAMYWYRQDPGQGLRLIYYSQIVNDFQKGDIAEGYSVSREKKESFPLTVTSAQKNPTAFYLCASSIARRVLNTEAFFGQGTRLTVV.

CDR3 residues: CASSPGGQSSGANVLTF. CDR3 bases: TGTGCCAGCTCACCAGGGGGACAGAGCTCTGGGGCCAACGTCCTGACTTTC. The V gene is TRBV18, the J gene TRBJ2-6; the match to TRBD1 covers 7 bases. CDR3 length: 17 amino acids. The ends lost 2 bases at V and 0 bases at J; junction bases unmatched: 4. Germline loops: CDR1 KGHSH, CDR2 LQKENI.

Turning to this clonotype: The junction shows a germline mismatch at one end, possibly a read error. The CDR3 loop reads CVSSATSGGADEQFF. The CDR3 nucleotides read TGTGTCAGCAGTGCGACTAGCGGGGGGGCCGATGAGCAGTTCTTC. This chain uses TRBV12-3 or TRBV12-4 with TRBJ2-1, with 14 bases fitting TRBD2. The CDR3 spans 15 residues.

The V gene is TRBV12-5, the J gene TRBJ2-7; TRBD1 is a possible D gene (6 bases). V was pared by 6 bases and J by 4 bases, with 22 bases between. The CDR3 totals 16 residues. In germline, CDR1 is LGHNT, CDR2 FRNRAP. The CDR3 DNA is TGTGCTAGTGGATTCTTTCTCCCGGGACAACCGTACGAGCAGTACGTC. The encoded protein is CASGFFLPGQPYEQYV.

This clonotype was observed at least ten times. The chain has TRBV7-6 and TRBJ1-2, with 7 bases matching TRBD1. There are 16 residues in the CDR3. CDR1 SGHVS and CDR2 FNYEAQ come from the germline V gene. Trimming cost V 3 bases and J 2 bases; bases outside gene matches: 9. CDR3 amino acids: CASSFIPAGGNYGYTF. In DNA, the CDR3 is TGTGCCAGCAGCTTTATCCCAGCAGGGGGAAACTATGGCTACACCTTC.

This clonotype has a count of ten or more. The chain recombines TRBV6-5 with TRBJ1-1, with unresolved D. This CDR3 is 14 amino acids long. Trimming took 1 base from V and 5 from J, leaving 11 bases between them. Per germline, CDR1 MNHEY and CDR2 SVGAGI. CDR3 sequence: CASSYFPLSTEAFF. CDR3 DNA sequence: TGTGCCAGCAGTTACTTTCCGTTGAGTACTGAAGCTTTCTTT.

In its sample, this clonotype was seen a few times. V gene TRBV6-1 combines with J gene TRBJ2-3; D gene unclear. The CDR3 has 15 amino acids. Germline V lookup: CDR1 MNHNS, CDR2 SASEGT. The ends were cut back, 1 base at V and 1 base at J, with 9 bases in the middle. The CDR3 protein is CASSEGPFGTDTQYF. The DNA for the CDR3 is TGTGCCAGCAGTGAAGGGCCGTTCGGCACAGATACGCAGTATTTT.

The CDR3 spells CATSDQTGTNIYQEQFF. The CDR3 region has the DNA TGTGCCACCAGTGATCAGACAGGGACGAATATCTATCAGGAGCAGTTCTTC. This chain connects TRBV24-1 to TRBJ2-1, with 7 bases identical to TRBD1. Germline-derived CDR1 and CDR2 are KGHDR and SFDVKD. CDR3 length: 17 amino acids. V lost 3 bases and J lost 10; bases outside the gene matches: 17.

The chain is built from TRBV7-9 and TRBJ1-6, with a weak D call TRBD1 (5 bases). Germline lookup yields CDR1 SEHNR and CDR2 FQNEAQ (reference sequence). The V gene lost 4 bases and the J gene lost 3 bases, with 13 bases spanning the gap. This CDR3 spans 16 amino acids. CDR3 DNA: TGTGCCAGCAGCTATATACAGGACTTCTATAATTCACCCCTCCACTTT. As protein: CASSYIQDFYNSPLHF.

This clonotype showed up just a few times. This chain joins TRBV4-3 and TRBJ2-5, with 9 nucleotides matching TRBD2. Germline-derived CDR1 and CDR2 are LGHNA and YSLEER. The CDR3 runs to 16 residues. V was clipped by 0 bases and J by 4 bases; unmatched bases: 6. The CDR3 DNA is TGCGCCAGCAGCCAAGAAGCAAGGCGGGGGGGAGAGACCCAGTACTTC. Translating it yields CASSQEARRGGETQYF.

There are a few counts of this clonotype. This sequence joins TRBV28 and TRBJ2-1, with D possibly matching TRBD1 (5 bases). Germline V CDR1 and CDR2: MDHEN, SYDVKM. Trimming left V 6 bases short and J 4 bases short, with 13 bases between. This CDR3 has 14 amino acids. Here the CDR3 DNA reads TGTGCCAGCAGATTTATGACAGAATACAATGAGCAGTTCTTC. Residues: CASRFMTEYNEQFF.

The chain employs TRBV27 and TRBJ2-7, with 8 bases that match TRBD2. V lost 3 bases to trimming and J lost 4 bases; unmatched junction nucleotides: 5. The germline CDR1 and CDR2 sequences are MNHEY and SMNVEV (reference sequence). CDR3 length equals 14 residues. The CDR3 protein is CASSLGIAGYEQYF. For the CDR3, the DNA is TGTGCCAGCAGTTTGGGTATAGCGGGGTACGAGCAGTACTTC.

The gene calls are TRBV7-6 and TRBJ2-1; 15 positions agree with TRBD2. Trimming at V came to 3 bases and at J to 5 bases, leaving 5 bases not matched to a gene. Germline-derived CDR1 and CDR2 are SGHVS and FNYEAQ. This CDR3 has 17 residues. The CDR3 DNA reads TGTGCCAGCAGCTTCCGGACTAGCGGGGGGGTGAACAATGAGCAGTTCTTC. Amino acid sequence: CASSFRTSGGVNNEQFF.

This chain's CDR3 is CSVEDTGRGVDEQFF. CDR3 in DNA: TGCAGCGTTGAAGATACAGGACGGGGTGTGGATGAGCAGTTCTTC. The V and J genes are TRBV29-1 and TRBJ2-1; D tentatively fits TRBD1 or TRBD2 (5 bases each). The CDR3 length is 15 residues. Per germline, CDR1 SQVTM and CDR2 ANQGSEA. V was pared by 0 bases and J by 8 bases, with 17 bases between.

This clonotype was seen more than once but under ten times. This chain links TRBV6-1 with TRBJ1-2; D is undetermined. CDR3 length: 14 residues. V was clipped by 1 base and J by 7 bases, with 13 bases between them. CDR1 MNHNS and CDR2 SASEGT come from the germline V gene. CDR3 nucleotides: TGTGCCAGCAGTGAAGAGGGCCAGCAGCGTGGCTACACCTTC. This gives the protein CASSEEGQQRGYTF.

The chain uses TRBV11-2 and TRBJ2-7, with D uncertain. Germline-derived CDR1 and CDR2 are SGHAT and FQNNGV. V shed 4 bases and J shed 8 bases, with 9 bases lying between them. The CDR3 sequence is 11 residues long. The CDR3 DNA reads as TGTGCCAGCAGCTCCTTTTACAAGCAGTACGTC. Translating it yields CASSSFYKQYV.

The chain carries TRBV28 and TRBJ2-6; 7 bases fit TRBD1. CDR3 length equals 17 residues. The V segment lost 6 bases and the J segment 0 bases; nucleotides outside the gene matches: 8. Germline V gene lookup returns CDR1 MDHEN and CDR2 SYDVKM. The CDR3 is CASRPGTDHSGANVLTF. In DNA, the CDR3 is TGTGCCAGCAGACCCGGGACAGATCACTCTGGGGCCAACGTCCTGACTTTC.

This chain connects TRBV28 to TRBJ2-7; no firm D call. The germline V gene encodes CDR1 MDHEN and CDR2 SYDVKM. Trimming took 11 bases from V and 2 from J, leaving 22 bases between them. There are 15 residues in the CDR3. The CDR3 region is CASHSEIRWAYEQYF. In nucleotides, the CDR3 is TGTGCCTCCCACTCTGAAATTCGATGGGCCTACGAGCAGTACTTC.